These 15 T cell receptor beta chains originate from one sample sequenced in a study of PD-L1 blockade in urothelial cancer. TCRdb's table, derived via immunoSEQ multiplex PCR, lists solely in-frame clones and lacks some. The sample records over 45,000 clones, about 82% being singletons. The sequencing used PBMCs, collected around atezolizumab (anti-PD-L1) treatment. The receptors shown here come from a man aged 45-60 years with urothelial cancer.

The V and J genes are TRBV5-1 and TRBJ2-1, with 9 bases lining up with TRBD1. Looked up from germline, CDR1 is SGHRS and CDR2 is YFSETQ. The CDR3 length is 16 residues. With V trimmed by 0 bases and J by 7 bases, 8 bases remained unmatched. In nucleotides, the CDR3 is TGCGCCAGCAGCTTGGAAGGGACAGGGAGAAAGAATGAGCAGTTCTTC. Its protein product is CASSLEGTGRKNEQFF.

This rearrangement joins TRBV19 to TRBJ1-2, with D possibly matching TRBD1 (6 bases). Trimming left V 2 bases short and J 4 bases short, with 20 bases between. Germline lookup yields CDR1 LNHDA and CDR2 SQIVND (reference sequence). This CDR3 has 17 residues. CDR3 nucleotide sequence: TGTGCCAGTAGTATAACCCCCGGACAGCTTGTCCCCTATGGCTACACCTTC. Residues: CASSITPGQLVPYGYTF.

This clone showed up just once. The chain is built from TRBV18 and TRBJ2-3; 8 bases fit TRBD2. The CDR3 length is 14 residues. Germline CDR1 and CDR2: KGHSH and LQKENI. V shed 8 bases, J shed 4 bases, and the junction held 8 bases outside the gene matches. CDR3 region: CASRAGGRSDTQYF. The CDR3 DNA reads TGTGCCAGCCGAGCCGGCGGGAGGTCAGATACGCAGTATTTT.

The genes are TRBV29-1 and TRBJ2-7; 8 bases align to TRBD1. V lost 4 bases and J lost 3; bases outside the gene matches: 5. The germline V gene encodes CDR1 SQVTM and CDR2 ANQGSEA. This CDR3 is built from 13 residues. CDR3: CSVAGQGRYEQYF. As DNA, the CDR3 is TGCAGCGTTGCCGGACAGGGTCGCTACGAGCAGTACTTC.

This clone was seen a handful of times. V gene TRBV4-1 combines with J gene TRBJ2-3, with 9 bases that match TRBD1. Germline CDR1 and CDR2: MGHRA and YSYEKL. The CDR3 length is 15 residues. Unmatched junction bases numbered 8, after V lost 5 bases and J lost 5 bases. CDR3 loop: CASSTRGQGIDTQYF. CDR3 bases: TGCGCCAGCAGCACGCGCGGACAGGGGATAGATACGCAGTATTTT.

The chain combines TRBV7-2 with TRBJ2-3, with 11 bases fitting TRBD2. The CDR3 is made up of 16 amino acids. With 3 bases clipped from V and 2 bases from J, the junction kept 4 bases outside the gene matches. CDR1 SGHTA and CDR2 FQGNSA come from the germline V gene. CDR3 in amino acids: CASSFIAGGDTDTQYF. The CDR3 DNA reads TGTGCCAGCAGCTTCATAGCGGGAGGGGACACAGATACGCAGTATTTT. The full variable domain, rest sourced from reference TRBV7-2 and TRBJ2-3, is GAGVSQSPSNKVTEKGKDVELRCDPISGHTALYWYRQSLGQGLEFLIYFQGNSAPDKSGLPSDRFSAERTGGSVSTLTIQRTQQEDSAVYLCASSFIAGGDTDTQYFGPGTRLTVL.

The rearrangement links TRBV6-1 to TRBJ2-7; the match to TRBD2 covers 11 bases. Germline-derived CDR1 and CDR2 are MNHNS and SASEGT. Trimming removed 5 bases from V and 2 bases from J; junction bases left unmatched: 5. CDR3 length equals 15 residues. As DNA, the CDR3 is TGTGCCAGCAGTACCGGGACTAGCGGTGCCTACGAGCAGTACTTC. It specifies CASSTGTSGAYEQYF.

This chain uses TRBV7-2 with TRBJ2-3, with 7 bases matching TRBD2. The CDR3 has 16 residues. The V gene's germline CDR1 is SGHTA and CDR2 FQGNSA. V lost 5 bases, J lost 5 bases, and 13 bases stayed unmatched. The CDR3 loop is CASSQRPAGGGDTQYF. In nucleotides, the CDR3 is TGTGCCAGCAGCCAGAGACCGGCAGGCGGGGGAGATACGCAGTATTTT.

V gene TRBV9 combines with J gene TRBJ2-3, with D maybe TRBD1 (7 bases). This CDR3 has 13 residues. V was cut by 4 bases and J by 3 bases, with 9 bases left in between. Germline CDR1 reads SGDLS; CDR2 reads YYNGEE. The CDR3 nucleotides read TGTGCCAGCAGCCCAGGGGGGACAGATACGCAGTATTTT. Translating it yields CASSPGGTDTQYF.

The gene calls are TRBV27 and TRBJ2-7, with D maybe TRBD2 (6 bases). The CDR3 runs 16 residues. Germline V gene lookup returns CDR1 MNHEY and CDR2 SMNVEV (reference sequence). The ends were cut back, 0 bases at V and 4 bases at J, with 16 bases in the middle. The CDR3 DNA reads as TGTGCCAGCAGTTTATCTGGAGGGAGTCAGACTTACGAGCAGTACTTC. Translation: CASSLSGGSQTYEQYF.

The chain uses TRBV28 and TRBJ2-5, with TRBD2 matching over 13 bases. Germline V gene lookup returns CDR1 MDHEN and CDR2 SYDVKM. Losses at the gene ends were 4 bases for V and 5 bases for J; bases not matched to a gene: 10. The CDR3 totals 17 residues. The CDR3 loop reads CASSSVRTSGSRETQYF. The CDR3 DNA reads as TGTGCCAGCAGTTCTGTTAGGACTAGCGGGAGTCGGGAGACCCAGTACTTC.

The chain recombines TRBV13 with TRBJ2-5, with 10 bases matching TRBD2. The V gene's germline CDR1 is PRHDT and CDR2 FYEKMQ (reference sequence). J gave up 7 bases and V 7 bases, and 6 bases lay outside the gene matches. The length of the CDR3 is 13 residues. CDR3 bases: TGTGCCAGCAATCTAGCGGGAGCTGTGACCCAGTACTTC. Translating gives CASNLAGAVTQYF. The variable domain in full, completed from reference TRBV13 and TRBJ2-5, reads AAGVIQSPRHLIKEKRETATLKCYPIPRHDTVYWYQQGPGQDPQFLISFYEKMQSDKGSIPDRFSAQQFSDYHSELNMSSLELGDSALYFCASNLAGAVTQYFGPGTRLLVL.

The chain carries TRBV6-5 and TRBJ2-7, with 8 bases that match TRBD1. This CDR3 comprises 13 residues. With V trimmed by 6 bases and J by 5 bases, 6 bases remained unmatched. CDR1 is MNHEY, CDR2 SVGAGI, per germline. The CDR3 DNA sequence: TGTGCCAGCAGACGGACAGGGAGCGACGAGCAGTACTTC. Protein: CASRRTGSDEQYF.

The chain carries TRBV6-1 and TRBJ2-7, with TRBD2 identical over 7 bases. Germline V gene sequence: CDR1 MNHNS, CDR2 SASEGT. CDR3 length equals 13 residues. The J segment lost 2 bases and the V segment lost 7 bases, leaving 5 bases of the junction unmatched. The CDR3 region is CASIQRGPYEQYF. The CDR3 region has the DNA TGTGCCAGCATTCAGCGGGGCCCCTACGAGCAGTACTTC.

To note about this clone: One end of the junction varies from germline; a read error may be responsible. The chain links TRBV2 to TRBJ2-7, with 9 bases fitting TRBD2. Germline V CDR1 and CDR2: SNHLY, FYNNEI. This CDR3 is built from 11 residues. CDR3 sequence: CASSEPKRGDF. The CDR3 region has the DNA TGTGCCAGCAGTGAGCCAAAGCGGGGGGACTTC.